Sequencing of this TCR beta chain was carried out in a study of OX40 agonist ivuxolimab in advanced cancers. Study-wide context: Patients took ivuxolimab, an agonistic anti-OX40 (CD134) antibody. General observations from the study: CD8+ T cells were the subset that, on average, had more expanded clones than CD4+.

A note on this clone: Antigen unknown.

The CDR3 is made up of 15 amino acids. Germline CDR1 is GTSNPN and CDR2 is SVGIG (reference sequence). V was pared by 3 bases and J by 0 bases, with 14 bases between. The protocol was immunoSEQ multiplex PCR, while the TCRdb copy is restricted to in-frame clones and leaves out a portion. Counted here are about 88,000 clones, around 85% occurring once; the ten biggest clones make up 3.8%. This chain uses TRBV30 with TRBJ1-1; possible D gene TRBD1, 6 bases. The receptor's source is an adult with an advanced solid tumor such as melanoma, head and neck, liver or kidney cancer. Here the sequenced sample was CD4+ or CD8+ T cells sorted from blood, taken in a trial of the OX40 agonist ivuxolimab. In DNA, the CDR3 is TGTGCCTGGAGCGGATCCGGGGGCTTGAACACTGAAGCTTTCTTT. Translated, it gives CAWSGSGGLNTEAFF.